The 2 T cell receptor beta chains below were found in one sample sequenced in a study of memory CD4+ T cells and cytomegalovirus serostatus. Profiled with immunoSEQ multiplex PCR; TCRdb holds only in-frame clones, not every one. The sample holds some 48,000 clones; over 75% are singletons and the top ten take 0.78%. The sort gate was single viable CD3+CD4+CD8-CD45RO+ cells for memory CD4+ T cells. Sequenced sample: memory CD4+ T cells from blood. The receptors derive from an adult in good health and CMV-seronegative.

The V call is TRBV11-2, the J call TRBJ2-1; 11 bases fit TRBD2. The CDR3 covers 15 residues. Germline V CDR1 and CDR2: SGHAT, FQNNGV. V lost 3 bases to trimming and J lost 4 bases; unmatched junction nucleotides: 2. CDR3 DNA: TGTGCCAGCAGCTTCCTAGCGGGAGGTTACAATGAGCAGTTCTTC. As protein: CASSFLAGGYNEQFF.

The CDR3 loop is CASSVGQGLDNEQFF. Here the CDR3 DNA reads TGTGCCAGCAGCGTAGGCCAGGGTTTGGACAATGAGCAGTTCTTC. The chain has TRBV9 and TRBJ2-1; tentative D call: TRBD1 (5 bases). The CDR3 runs to 15 residues. Trimming removed 0 bases at V and 5 bases at J, with 12 bases between. Germline V CDR1 and CDR2: SGDLS, YYNGEE. Complete variable domain (other parts from reference TRBV9 and TRBJ2-1): DSGVTQTPKHLITATGQRVTLRCSPRSGDLSVYWYQQSLDQGLQFLIQYYNGEERAKGNILERFSAQQFPDLHSELNLSSLELGDSALYFCASSVGQGLDNEQFFGPGTRLTVL.